A single sample gave rise to the 28 T cell receptor beta chains below, sequenced in a study of T-cell reconstitution after alpha-beta-depleted transplantation in children. The authors prepared the TCRbeta library with unique molecular identifiers. TCRdb itself ran the PCR reads through MiXCR, one entry per CDR3 protein. Of roughly 300,000 distinct CDR3 sequences in the sample, about 9.4% were seen once. The starting material was PBMCs from the stem cell graft donor, obtained from the stem cell graft. The receptors stem from a human donor who donated a stem cell graft to a child with acute lymphoblastic leukemia.

This clonotype was seen a few times. The chain links TRBV12-3 or TRBV12-4 to TRBJ2-3, with D tentatively TRBD1 (5 bases). CDR3 length equals 15 residues. V was shortened by 2 bases and J by 3 bases, with 12 bases between the two germline ends. The CDR3 bases are TGTGCCAGCAGTTTATGGGGTGGGGCGACAGATACGCAGTATTTT. It encodes CASSLWGGATDTQYF.

This clonotype was picked up many times. In nucleotides, the CDR3 is TGCAGCGCCACGATGAGTGGGCTCGGAGCCACAGATACGCAGTATTTT. It specifies CSATMSGLGATDTQYF. The chain joins TRBV29-1 to TRBJ2-3; D unresolved. With 7 bases removed from V and 2 bases from J, the gap between germline ends came to 22 bases. This CDR3 has 16 residues. CDR1 and CDR2 from the germline V gene are SQVTM and ANQGSEA.

V usage is TRBV7-2 and J usage is TRBJ2-7, with 7 positions matching TRBD2. The germline CDR1 and CDR2 sequences are SGHTA and FQGNSA. V shed 1 base, J shed 3 bases, and the junction held 12 bases outside the gene matches. The CDR3 runs 17 residues. The CDR3 region is CASSLVRSGDYYYEQYF. For the CDR3, the DNA is TGTGCCAGCAGCTTAGTTCGGAGCGGGGATTACTACTACGAGCAGTACTTC.

The gene calls are TRBV4-1 and TRBJ1-5; unclear D gene. V lost 2 bases and J lost 0, with 5 bases in between. This CDR3 region has 14 residues. In germline, CDR1 is MGHRA, CDR2 YSYEKL. CDR3 loop: CASSQRVSNQPQHF. CDR3 sequence (DNA): TGCGCCAGCAGCCAACGGGTTAGCAATCAGCCCCAGCATTTT.

The chain links TRBV4-1 to TRBJ2-1; D is possibly TRBD2 (6 bases). Trimming removed 3 bases from V and 0 bases from J, with 15 bases in between. The germline V gene has CDR1 MGHRA and CDR2 YSYEKL. The CDR3 contains 17 residues. Here the CDR3 reads CASSHQTGLSSYNEQFF. The DNA for the CDR3 is TGCGCCAGCAGCCACCAGACGGGACTTAGCTCCTACAATGAGCAGTTCTTC.

J is TRBJ1-2 and V is TRBV28; 8 positions agree with TRBD1. CDR3 length: 14 residues. V lost 4 bases, J lost 6 bases, and 7 bases stayed unmatched. Germline CDR1 and CDR2: MDHEN and SYDVKM. The CDR3 sequence is CASSSIPGQDGYTF. The CDR3 DNA sequence: TGTGCCAGCAGTTCGATCCCGGGACAGGATGGCTACACCTTC.

The table lists this clonotype with many counts. The V and J genes are TRBV3-1 and TRBJ2-3; 8 positions match TRBD2. V gave up 6 bases and J gave up 0 bases; unmatched junction bases: 11. Germline V lookup: CDR1 LGHDT, CDR2 YNNKEL (reference sequence). The CDR3 covers 17 residues. CDR3 nucleotide sequence: TGTGCCAGCAGTCCCGGTCGGACTAGCCTGAGCACAGATACGCAGTATTTT. This sequence encodes CASSPGRTSLSTDTQYF.

The sample holds a few counts of this clonotype. The chain is built from TRBV7-2 and TRBJ2-1; TRBD2 is a possible D gene (6 bases). The CDR3 length is 15 residues. V lost 3 bases and J lost 9, with 18 bases in between. CDR1 and CDR2 (germline): SGHTA, FQGNSA. CDR3 in DNA: TGTGCCAGCAGCTTGGCGGCGACTAGGGTCGGTGAGCAGTTCTTC. Translation gives CASSLAATRVGEQFF.

This clonotype showed up just a few times. The chain is built from TRBV12-3 or TRBV12-4 and TRBJ2-1; TRBD1 agrees at 7 bases. The CDR3 is 14 amino acids. V gave up 7 bases and J gave up 3 bases; unmatched junction bases: 6. CDR3 bases: TGTGCCAGCATACAGGGGTCCGGCTACAATGAGCAGTTCTTC. Amino acids: CASIQGSGYNEQFF.

The chain links TRBV12-3 or TRBV12-4 to TRBJ1-5; D remains unclear. CDR3 size: 14 residues. V was shortened by 2 bases and J by 0 bases, with 5 bases between the two germline ends. CDR3 DNA: TGTGCCAGCAGTTTAAGAAATAGCAATCAGCCCCAGCATTTT. Its translation is CASSLRNSNQPQHF.

This chain joins TRBV5-5 and TRBJ2-6, with D possibly being TRBD1 (5 bases). The CDR3 spans 17 residues. Trimming removed 0 bases from V and 0 bases from J, with 10 bases in between. Germline V gene lookup returns CDR1 SGHKS and CDR2 YYEKEE (reference sequence). DNA for the CDR3: TGTGCCAGCAGCTTGGCAGGGCAAGGCTCTGGGGCCAACGTCCTGACTTTC. It encodes CASSLAGQGSGANVLTF.

The rearrangement uses TRBV5-1 and TRBJ2-7; D might be TRBD1 (6 bases). CDR1 SGHRS and CDR2 YFSETQ come from the germline V gene. The CDR3 loop spans 15 amino acids. V lost 0 bases, J lost 7 bases, and 17 bases lay in between. CDR3 residues: CASSLGQAMITEQYF. The CDR3 region has the DNA TGCGCCAGCAGCTTGGGACAGGCCATGATTACTGAGCAGTACTTC.

The CDR3 is CASSATPGLAGVRYEQYF. The CDR3 DNA is TGTGCCAGCAGCGCCACTCCGGGACTAGCGGGAGTTCGGTACGAGCAGTACTTC. The rearrangement joins TRBV7-8 to TRBJ2-7; 14 bases agree with TRBD2. V shed 5 bases and J 4 bases; nucleotides not matched to a gene: 13. This CDR3 is 18 amino acids long. The germline gives CDR1 SGHVS, CDR2 FQNEAQ.

This clonotype was observed many times. The chain employs TRBV28 and TRBJ1-2; D is ambiguous. The CDR3 runs 12 residues. Germline CDR1 MDHEN, CDR2 SYDVKM. V was pared by 10 bases and J by 2 bases, with 11 bases between. As DNA, the CDR3 is TGTGCCACTCAACAAGCAAACTATGGCTACACCTTC. Protein: CATQQANYGYTF.

The sample holds a few counts of this clonotype. This sequence joins TRBV20-1 and TRBJ2-5; 7 bases align to TRBD1. The CDR3 is 16 residues long. Germline-derived CDR1 and CDR2 are DFQATT and SNEGSKA (reference sequence). J lost 5 bases, V lost 6 bases, and 18 bases had no gene match. Written as DNA, the CDR3 is TGCAGTGCGGACCCCCGGGGTCAGGGGGTGGGGGAGACCCAGTACTTC. Amino acid sequence: CSADPRGQGVGETQYF.

This clonotype was detected only a few times. The rearrangement joins TRBV7-2 to TRBJ1-3; no reliable D call. Per the germline V gene, CDR1 is SGHTA and CDR2 is FQGNSA. Trimming pared 2 bases from V and 4 bases from J, leaving 12 bases between. The CDR3 has 15 amino acids. The CDR3 reads CASSLRDGSGNTIYF. CDR3 DNA: TGTGCCAGCAGCTTACGCGATGGAAGCGGAAACACCATATATTTT. The complete variable domain, with remaining parts taken from reference TRBV7-2 and TRBJ1-3, reads GAGVSQSPSNKVTEKGKDVELRCDPISGHTALYWYRQSLGQGLEFLIYFQGNSAPDKSGLPSDRFSAERTGGSVSTLTIQRTQQEDSAVYLCASSLRDGSGNTIYFGEGSWLTVV.

V gene TRBV18 combines with J gene TRBJ2-1, with TRBD2 identical over 9 bases. V was clipped by 3 bases and J by 4 bases; unmatched bases: 4. There are 15 residues in the CDR3. Germline V gene data show CDR1 as KGHSH and CDR2 as LQKENI. Here the CDR3 DNA reads TGTGCCAGCTCACCCAATAGCGGGAGTTACAATGAGCAGTTCTTC. It is translated as CASSPNSGSYNEQFF.

This clonotype has just a few counts. The rearrangement uses TRBV20-1 and TRBJ2-5; a weak D match, TRBD2 (5 bases). The germline gives CDR1 DFQATT, CDR2 SNEGSKA (reference sequence). Between the trimmed V and J ends, which lost 1 base and 5 bases, there was a span of 11 bases. This CDR3 contains 13 residues. Written as DNA, the CDR3 is TGCAGTGCTAGAGTCCCGGGATTCGAGACCCAGTACTTC. Encoded protein: CSARVPGFETQYF.

This clonotype occurred many times. The chain couples TRBV4-1 to TRBJ1-6; maybe TRBD1 (5 bases). The V and J ends lost 1 base and 13 bases respectively, with 8 bases between them. Germline CDR1 and CDR2: MGHRA and YSYEKL. This CDR3 comprises 12 residues. This chain's CDR3 is CASSQVNRPLHF. The CDR3 bases are TGCGCCAGCAGCCAAGTTAACAGGCCCCTCCACTTT.

The rearrangement uses TRBV27 and TRBJ1-1; no clear D gene. Trimming pared 6 bases from V and 1 base from J, leaving 12 bases between. Per the germline V gene, CDR1 is MNHEY and CDR2 is SMNVEV (reference sequence). The CDR3 loop spans 14 amino acids. Here the CDR3 DNA reads TGTGCCAGCAGCTACGGACGGTGGAACACTGAAGCTTTCTTT. It translates to CASSYGRWNTEAFF.

This clonotype has only a few counts. The rearrangement uses TRBV5-1 and TRBJ2-1, with 11 nucleotides matching TRBD2. Trimming cost V 5 bases and J 0 bases; bases outside gene matches: 7. CDR3 length equals 17 residues. Germline loops: CDR1 SGHRS, CDR2 YFSETQ. The CDR3 DNA reads TGCGCCAGCAGGCGGACTAGCGGGCCGAGCTCCTACAATGAGCAGTTCTTC. It is translated as CASRRTSGPSSYNEQFF.

The J gene is TRBJ2-5, the V gene TRBV20-1, with D perhaps matching TRBD1 or TRBD2 (5 bases each). The CDR3 length is 13 residues. V was cut by 7 bases and J by 5 bases, with 17 bases left in between. The germline V gene encodes CDR1 DFQATT and CDR2 SNEGSKA (reference sequence). CDR3 residues: CSGPRGPAETQYF. Written as DNA, the CDR3 is TGCAGTGGGCCACGGGGCCCCGCCGAGACCCAGTACTTC.

The V call is TRBV11-2, the J call TRBJ2-1; 8 bases are a match to TRBD2. From germline, CDR1 is SGHAT and CDR2 FQNNGV. With V trimmed by 3 bases and J by 7 bases, 11 bases remained unmatched. This CDR3 is 16 amino acids long. The CDR3: CASSLILSGRRNEQFF. CDR3 sequence (DNA): TGTGCCAGCAGCTTGATCCTGAGCGGGAGACGGAATGAGCAGTTCTTC.

The chain uses TRBV12-3 or TRBV12-4 and TRBJ2-7, with 11 bases matching TRBD1. The V gene end was trimmed by 4 bases and the J gene end by 6 bases; junction bases not matched to a gene: 8. CDR3 length: 15 residues. The CDR3 is CASSYAEGTGGEQYF. The CDR3, as DNA: TGTGCCAGCAGTTATGCTGAAGGGACAGGGGGCGAGCAGTACTTC.

In its sample, this clonotype was seen a few times. This chain uses TRBV5-1 with TRBJ2-7, with D possibly called TRBD1 or TRBD2 (5 bases each). The germline V and J ends were trimmed by 2 bases and 6 bases, with 12 bases remaining between them. The CDR3 is 13 residues long. Looked up from germline, CDR1 is SGHRS and CDR2 is YFSETQ. This CDR3 is CASSFWGSTEQYF. As DNA, the CDR3 is TGCGCCAGCAGCTTTTGGGGGAGTACCGAGCAGTACTTC.

This clonotype was observed a few times. The chain has TRBV29-1 and TRBJ2-5; tentatively, D is TRBD2 (5 bases). The CDR3 spans 14 residues. The ends were cut back, 6 bases at V and 5 bases at J, with 19 bases in the middle. Germline V CDR1 and CDR2: SQVTM, ANQGSEA. The CDR3 region is CSVARIKRTETQYF. The CDR3 DNA reads as TGCAGCGTCGCGAGGATCAAGCGGACGGAGACCCAGTACTTC.

The V call is TRBV7-9, the J call TRBJ2-1, with 10 bases lining up with TRBD1. Per the germline V gene, CDR1 is SEHNR and CDR2 is FQNEAQ (reference sequence). V shed 5 bases, J shed 10 bases, and the junction held 11 bases outside the gene matches. This CDR3 is built from 15 residues. The CDR3 region is CASSGPGQGFWEQFF. CDR3 DNA sequence: TGTGCCAGCAGCGGCCCGGGACAGGGGTTCTGGGAGCAGTTCTTC.

This clonotype was counted only a few times. The J gene is TRBJ2-3, the V gene TRBV28; possibly TRBD2 for D (5 bases). The V end lost 3 bases, the J end lost 0 bases, and 13 bases lay between the germline ends. Germline CDR1 is MDHEN and CDR2 is SYDVKM. The CDR3 loop spans 16 amino acids. CDR3 nucleotide sequence: TGTGCCAGCAGTTTTGTAGAGAGCGGTAGCACAGATACGCAGTATTTT. It encodes CASSFVESGSTDTQYF.